The present T cell receptor beta chain was sequenced within a study of blood T cells in healthy people across ages. V lost 6 bases and J 3 bases, leaving 9 bases between the germline ends. CDR1 and CDR2 (germline): SGHAT, FQNNGV. This CDR3 has 13 amino acids. For the second PCR, which ran for roughly 6 to 12 cycles, a sample-barcoded 5' primer and a J-beta primer mix were used. TCRdb itself ran the 5' RACE reads through MiXCR, one entry per CDR3 protein. The repertoire holds roughly 2 million distinct CDR3 sequences, with around 48% as singletons. General study findings and limits: A conclusive naive versus antigen-experienced comparison was prevented by the unsorted PBMCs. Roughly linear declines in TCR beta diversity per million T cells occurred with age.

Many counts were recorded for this clonotype. What it binds is unknown. The chain combines TRBV11-2 with TRBJ1-5; tentative D call: TRBD1 (5 bases). Sequencing was carried out using blood. This TCR was recovered from a woman aged 40 to 50 in good health. The CDR3: CASSLTDNQPQHF. In DNA form, the CDR3 reads TGTGCCAGCAGTTTGACAGACAATCAGCCCCAGCATTTT.